This section outlines one T cell receptor beta chain sequence together with its context. Antigen unknown. This specimen comes from a study of T cells in Graves' hyperthyroidism and ophthalmopathy. Study-level results: Blood shared most expanded thyroid clonotypes above 0.001.

What was amplified from RNA transcripts were TCR beta CDR3 regions. The HTBI primer set served for first-round RT-PCR of the TCR CDR3. Each CDR3 protein gets one entry after TCRdb re-called the multiplex PCR reads with MiXCR. Here the sample spans a few hundred thousand distinct CDR3 sequences, about 16% being singletons. V trimming: 8 bases; J trimming: 2 bases; junction bases outside the gene matches: 5. Germline CDR1 is ENHRY and CDR2 is SYGVKD. The CDR3 covers 14 residues. In the ophthalmopathy cohort, Clinical Activity Score was at least 3, NOSPECS grade at least 4, and duration under 3 months. The clonotype originates from a woman in her twenties or thirties with Graves' ophthalmopathy. The source material was blood. This sequence joins TRBV10-3 and TRBJ1-3; TRBD1 matches 8 bases. The CDR3 DNA follows: TGTGCCATCCTTTTACAGGGGGCTGGAAACACCATATATTTT. Amino acid sequence: CAILLQGAGNTIYF.